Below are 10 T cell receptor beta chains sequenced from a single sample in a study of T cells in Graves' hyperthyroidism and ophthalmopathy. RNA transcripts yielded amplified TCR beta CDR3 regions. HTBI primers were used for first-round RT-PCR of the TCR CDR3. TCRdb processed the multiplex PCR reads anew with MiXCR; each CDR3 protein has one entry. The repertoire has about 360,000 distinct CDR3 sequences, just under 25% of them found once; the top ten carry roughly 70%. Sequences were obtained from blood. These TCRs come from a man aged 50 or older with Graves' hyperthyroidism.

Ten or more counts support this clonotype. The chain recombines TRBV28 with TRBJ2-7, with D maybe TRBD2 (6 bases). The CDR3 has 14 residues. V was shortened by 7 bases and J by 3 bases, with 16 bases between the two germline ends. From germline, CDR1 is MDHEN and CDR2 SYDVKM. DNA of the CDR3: TGTGCCAGCACCCGAAAACTAGCCTACTACGAGCAGTACTTC. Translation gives CASTRKLAYYEQYF.

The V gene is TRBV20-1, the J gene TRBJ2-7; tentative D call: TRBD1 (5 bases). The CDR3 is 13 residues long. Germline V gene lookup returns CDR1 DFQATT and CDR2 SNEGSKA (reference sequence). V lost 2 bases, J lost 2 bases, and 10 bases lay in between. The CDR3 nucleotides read TGCAGTGCTAGATTAGACAGCACCTACGAGCAGTACTTC. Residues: CSARLDSTYEQYF.

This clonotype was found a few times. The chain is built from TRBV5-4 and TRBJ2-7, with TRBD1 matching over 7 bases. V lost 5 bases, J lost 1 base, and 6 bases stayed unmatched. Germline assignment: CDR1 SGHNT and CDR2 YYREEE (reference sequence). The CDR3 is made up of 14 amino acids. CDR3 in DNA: TGTGCCAGCAGTGACAGGGCAGAATCCTACGAGCAGTACTTC. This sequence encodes CASSDRAESYEQYF.

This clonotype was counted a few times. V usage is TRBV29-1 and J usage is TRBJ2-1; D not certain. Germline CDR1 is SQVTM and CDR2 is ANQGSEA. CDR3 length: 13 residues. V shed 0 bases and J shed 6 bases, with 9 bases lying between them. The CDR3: CSVEDHPGNEQFF. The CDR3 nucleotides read TGCAGCGTTGAAGATCATCCTGGCAATGAGCAGTTCTTC.

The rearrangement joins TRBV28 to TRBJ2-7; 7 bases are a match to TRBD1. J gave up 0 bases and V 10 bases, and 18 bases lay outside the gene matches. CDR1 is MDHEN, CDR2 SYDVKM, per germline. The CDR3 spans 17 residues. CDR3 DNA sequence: TGTGCCACCCCCCATGCCTGGGGCAGGGGGAGCTCCTACGAGCAGTACTTC. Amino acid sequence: CATPHAWGRGSSYEQYF.

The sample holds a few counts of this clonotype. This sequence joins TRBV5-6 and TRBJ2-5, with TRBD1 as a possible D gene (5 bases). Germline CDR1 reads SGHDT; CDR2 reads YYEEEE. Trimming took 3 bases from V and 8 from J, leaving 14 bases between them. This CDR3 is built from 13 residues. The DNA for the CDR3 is TGTGCCAGCAGCTACCTACCGGACAAAACCCAGTACTTC. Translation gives CASSYLPDKTQYF. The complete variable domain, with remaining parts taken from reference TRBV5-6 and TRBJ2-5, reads DAGVTQSPTHLIKTRGQQVTLRCSPKSGHDTVSWYQQALGQGPQFIFQYYEEEERQRGNFPDRFSGHQFPNYSSELNVNALLLGDSALYLCASSYLPDKTQYFGPGTRLLVL.

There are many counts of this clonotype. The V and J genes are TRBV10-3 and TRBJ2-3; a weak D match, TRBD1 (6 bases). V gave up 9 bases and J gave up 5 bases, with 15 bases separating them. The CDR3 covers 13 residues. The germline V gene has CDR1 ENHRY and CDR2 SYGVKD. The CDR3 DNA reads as TGTGCCATACAGGGCGACGGAATAGATACGCAGTATTTT. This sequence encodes CAIQGDGIDTQYF.

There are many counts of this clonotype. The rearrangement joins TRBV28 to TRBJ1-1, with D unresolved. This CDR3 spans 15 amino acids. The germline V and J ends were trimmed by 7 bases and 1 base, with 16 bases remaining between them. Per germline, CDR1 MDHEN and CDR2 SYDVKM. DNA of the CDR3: TGTGCCAGCACCACGTACCCGGCGGGGAACACTGAAGCTTTCTTT. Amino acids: CASTTYPAGNTEAFF.

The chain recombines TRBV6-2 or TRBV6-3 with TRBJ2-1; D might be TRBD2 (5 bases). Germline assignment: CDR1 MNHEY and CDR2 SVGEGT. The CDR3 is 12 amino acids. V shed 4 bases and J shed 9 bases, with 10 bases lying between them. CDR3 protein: CASSSLAREQFF. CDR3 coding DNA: TGTGCCAGCAGTTCCCTAGCTCGTGAGCAGTTCTTC.

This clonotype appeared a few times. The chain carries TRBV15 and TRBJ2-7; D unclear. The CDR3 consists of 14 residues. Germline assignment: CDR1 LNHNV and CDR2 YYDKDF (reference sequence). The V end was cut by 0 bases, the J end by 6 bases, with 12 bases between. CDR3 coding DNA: TGTGCCACCAGCAGAGACGGTCACCATGGCGAGCAGTACTTC. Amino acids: CATSRDGHHGEQYF.